This is a list of T cell receptor beta chains from one sample in a study of blood T cell repertoires in COVID-19. Data came from immunoSEQ multiplex PCR; TCRdb stores just in-frame clones and leaves some out. The table records some 60,000 clones, approximately 83% of them present only once. Source material: peripheral blood. Every receptor here comes from a man aged 45-65 years with COVID-19, enrolled during active disease. Both conserved end residues are part of each CDR3. Fields, in order: D gene, clone size, J gene, V gene, CDR3 protein, CDR3 DNA. A D gene is named only where the DNA matches it firmly. Expanded clones get a size class; other rows say once, few or many, or leave the size out.

D gene: NA
clone size: NA
J gene: TRBJ2-3
V gene: TRBV7-3
CDR3 protein: CASSEVAGRQYF
CDR3 DNA: TGTGCCAGCTCAGAGGTGGCGGGTAGGCAGTATTTT

D gene: TRBD1
clone size: NA
J gene: TRBJ1-1
V gene: TRBV18
CDR3 protein: CASSPGQGEGTEAFF
CDR3 DNA: TGTGCCAGCTCACCGGGTCAGGGGGAAGGCACTGAAGCTTTCTTT

D gene: NA
clone size: NA
J gene: TRBJ1-5
V gene: TRBV10-3
CDR3 protein: CAISESGAGREPQHF
CDR3 DNA: TGTGCCATCAGTGAGTCAGGGGCAGGGAGGGAGCCCCAGCATTTT

D gene: TRBD1
clone size: NA
J gene: TRBJ1-2
V gene: TRBV30
CDR3 protein: CAWSSLGQAGYGYTF
CDR3 DNA: TGTGCCTGGAGTTCCCTCGGACAGGCCGGCTATGGCTACACCTTC

D gene: TRBD2
clone size: NA
J gene: TRBJ2-5
V gene: TRBV5-1
CDR3 protein: CASSPGGLEETQYF
CDR3 DNA: TGCGCCAGCAGCCCGGGAGGGCTGGAAGAGACCCAGTACTTC

D gene: NA
clone size: NA
J gene: TRBJ2-1
V gene: TRBV4-3
CDR3 protein: CASSQVSWRGQNEQFF
CDR3 DNA: TGCGCCAGCAGCCAAGTTAGTTGGAGGGGGCAAAATGAGCAGTTCTTC

D gene: NA
clone size: NA
J gene: TRBJ1-2
V gene: TRBV6-5
CDR3 protein: CASSLDSTIYGYTF
CDR3 DNA: TGTGCCAGCAGCCTAGACTCTACAATCTATGGCTACACCTTC

D gene: NA
clone size: NA
J gene: TRBJ2-3
V gene: TRBV18
CDR3 protein: CASSPREGTINTDTQYF
CDR3 DNA: TGTGCCAGCTCACCACGTGAGGGGACAATAAACACAGATACGCAGTATTTT

D gene: TRBD1
clone size: NA
J gene: TRBJ1-1
V gene: TRBV5-1
CDR3 protein: CASSPSSGTGGFEAFF
CDR3 DNA: TGCGCCAGCAGCCCCAGCTCCGGGACAGGGGGGTTTGAAGCTTTCTTT

D gene: NA
clone size: NA
J gene: TRBJ1-6
V gene: TRBV5-1
CDR3 protein: CASGTQHGSPLHF
CDR3 DNA: TGCGCCAGCGGAACCCAACACGGGTCACCCCTCCACTTT

D gene: TRBD1
clone size: NA
J gene: TRBJ1-5
V gene: TRBV6-2/TRBV6-3
CDR3 protein: CASSYRDRGQPQHF
CDR3 DNA: TGTGCCAGCAGTTATCGGGACAGGGGGCAGCCCCAGCATTTT

D gene: TRBD2
clone size: NA
J gene: TRBJ2-1
V gene: TRBV9
CDR3 protein: CASSSSGRPHGESEQFF
CDR3 DNA: TGTGCCAGCAGCTCTAGCGGGAGGCCCCATGGGGAGAGTGAGCAGTTCTTC

D gene: NA
clone size: NA
J gene: TRBJ2-7
V gene: TRBV6-4
CDR3 protein: CASSVEALSHEQYF
CDR3 DNA: TGTGCCAGCAGTGTCGAGGCCCTGAGCCACGAGCAGTACTTC

D gene: NA
clone size: NA
J gene: TRBJ2-2
V gene: TRBV11-2
CDR3 protein: CASSYRRPEGGELFF
CDR3 DNA: TGTGCCAGCAGCTATAGGCGTCCGGAGGGCGGGGAGCTGTTTTTT

D gene: NA
clone size: few
J gene: TRBJ1-2
V gene: TRBV6-6
CDR3 protein: CASFGGYGYTF
CDR3 DNA: TGTGCCAGCTTTGGGGGGTATGGCTACACCTTC

D gene: NA
clone size: few
J gene: TRBJ2-2
V gene: TRBV19
CDR3 protein: CASSITGELFF
CDR3 DNA: TGTGCCAGTAGTATAACAGGGGAGCTGTTTTTT

D gene: NA
clone size: NA
J gene: TRBJ1-2
V gene: TRBV5-6
CDR3 protein: CASSRLTAGYGYTF
CDR3 DNA: TGTGCCAGCAGTAGACTGACGGCCGGGTATGGCTACACCTTC

D gene: TRBD1
clone size: NA
J gene: TRBJ2-7
V gene: TRBV5-1
CDR3 protein: CASSWGHRGIFYEQYF
CDR3 DNA: TGCGCCAGCAGCTGGGGGCACAGGGGAATTTTCTACGAGCAGTACTTC

D gene: NA
clone size: NA
J gene: TRBJ2-7
V gene: TRBV2
CDR3 protein: CASSVDYSYEQYF
CDR3 DNA: TGTGCCAGCAGTGTGGACTACTCCTACGAGCAGTACTTC

D gene: TRBD2
clone size: NA
J gene: TRBJ2-1
V gene: TRBV27
CDR3 protein: CASSLLAGGEQFF
CDR3 DNA: TGTGCCAGCAGTTTACTCGCGGGAGGTGAGCAGTTCTTC

D gene: TRBD1
clone size: few
J gene: TRBJ1-4
V gene: TRBV19
CDR3 protein: CASSTRQGLSEKLFF
CDR3 DNA: TGTGCCAGTAGTACCCGACAGGGGTTGAGTGAAAAACTGTTTTTT

D gene: NA
clone size: few
J gene: TRBJ1-2
V gene: TRBV28
CDR3 protein: CASSLPPLNYGYTF
CDR3 DNA: TGTGCCAGCAGTTTACCCCCACTGAACTATGGCTACACCTTC

D gene: NA
clone size: NA
J gene: TRBJ2-1
V gene: TRBV7-3
CDR3 protein: CASSPLMGDEQFF
CDR3 DNA: TGTGCCAGCAGCCCCCTTATGGGCGATGAGCAGTTCTTC

D gene: NA
clone size: NA
J gene: TRBJ1-5
V gene: TRBV30
CDR3 protein: CAWTPGRDQPQHF
CDR3 DNA: TGTGCCTGGACCCCGGGAAGGGATCAGCCCCAGCATTTT

D gene: NA
clone size: NA
J gene: TRBJ2-7
V gene: TRBV7-2
CDR3 protein: CASSLDAGLGYEQYF
CDR3 DNA: TGTGCCAGCAGCTTGGACGCGGGACTCGGTTACGAGCAGTACTTC

D gene: TRBD1
clone size: NA
J gene: TRBJ2-5
V gene: TRBV5-1
CDR3 protein: CASRLGTGVLETQYF
CDR3 DNA: TGCGCCAGCAGGTTGGGGACAGGGGTTTTGGAGACCCAGTACTTC

D gene: NA
clone size: NA
J gene: TRBJ1-2
V gene: TRBV7-2
CDR3 protein: CASSLASAGGYTF
CDR3 DNA: TGTGCCAGCAGCTTAGCCAGTGCGGGGGGCTACACCTTC

D gene: NA
clone size: NA
J gene: TRBJ1-4
V gene: TRBV13
CDR3 protein: CASRQRGSSPNEKLFF
CDR3 DNA: TGTGCCAGCAGACAGCGGGGGAGCAGCCCTAATGAAAAACTGTTTTTT

D gene: NA
clone size: NA
J gene: TRBJ2-5
V gene: TRBV7-2
CDR3 protein: CASSLGGVGTETQYF
CDR3 DNA: TGTGCCAGCAGCTTAGGGGGGGTAGGGACAGAGACCCAGTACTTC

D gene: TRBD1
clone size: NA
J gene: TRBJ2-7
V gene: TRBV5-6
CDR3 protein: CASSSLGTGGGEQYF
CDR3 DNA: TGTGCCAGCAGCTCACTCGGGACAGGGGGGGGTGAGCAGTACTTC

D gene: NA
clone size: NA
J gene: TRBJ2-1
V gene: TRBV7-9
CDR3 protein: CASSLHRFF
CDR3 DNA: TGTGCCAGCAGTTTACATAGGTTCTTC

D gene: NA
clone size: once
J gene: TRBJ1-1
V gene: TRBV12-3/TRBV12-4
CDR3 protein: CASSLVSGTEAFF
CDR3 DNA: TGTGCCAGCAGTTTAGTGTCGGGCACTGAAGCTTTCTTT

D gene: TRBD1
clone size: NA
J gene: TRBJ2-7
V gene: TRBV5-1
CDR3 protein: CASSPLRDRVSEQYF
CDR3 DNA: TGCGCCAGCAGCCCCCTCCGGGACAGGGTTTCCGAGCAGTACTTC

D gene: NA
clone size: NA
J gene: TRBJ1-1
V gene: TRBV12-3/TRBV12-4
CDR3 protein: CASSLAGDTEAFF
CDR3 DNA: TGTGCCAGCAGTTTAGCAGGGGACACTGAAGCTTTCTTT

D gene: TRBD1
clone size: NA
J gene: TRBJ1-6
V gene: TRBV10-3
CDR3 protein: CAISESGQGSPLHF
CDR3 DNA: TGTGCCATCAGTGAGTCAGGACAGGGTTCACCCCTCCACTTT

D gene: TRBD1
clone size: NA
J gene: TRBJ1-2
V gene: TRBV4-1
CDR3 protein: CASSQDRDSANYGYTF
CDR3 DNA: TGCGCCAGCAGCCAAGACCGGGACAGTGCTAACTATGGCTACACCTTC

D gene: NA
clone size: NA
J gene: TRBJ2-1
V gene: TRBV3-1/TRBV3-2
CDR3 protein: CASSQVRRGNEQFF
CDR3 DNA: TGTGCCAGCAGCCAAGTACGCAGGGGCAATGAGCAGTTCTTC

D gene: TRBD1
clone size: NA
J gene: TRBJ2-5
V gene: TRBV18
CDR3 protein: CASSPGTGSQETQYF
CDR3 DNA: TGTGCCAGCTCACCAGGGACAGGGAGTCAAGAGACCCAGTACTTC

D gene: NA
clone size: NA
J gene: TRBJ2-2
V gene: TRBV18
CDR3 protein: CASSPQGLTGELFF
CDR3 DNA: TGTGCCAGCTCTCCTCAGGGGCTCACCGGGGAGCTGTTTTTT